These 19 T cell receptor beta chains were all obtained from the same sample, sequenced in a study of cytotoxic CD8 clonotypes in ibrutinib-treated CLL. Sequencing was performed with immunoSEQ multiplex PCR; in TCRdb, only in-frame clones are kept and a portion is missing. The sample lists about 68,000 clones; about 63% were seen once. Sequencing was performed on PBMCs, taken after 12 months of ibrutinib treatment. The receptors originated from a human donor with chronic lymphocytic leukemia.

This clone was counted between two and nine times. One end of the junction does not line up with germline, which may come from a read error. J is TRBJ2-2 and V is TRBV7-2; D unclear. CDR1 is SGHTA and CDR2 is FQGNSA in the germline V gene. The CDR3 spans 14 residues. The CDR3 loop reads CASSIAYRAGELFF. As DNA, the CDR3 is TGTGCCAGCAGCATAGCCTACCGGGCCGGGGAGCTGTTTTTT.

This chain connects TRBV19 to TRBJ1-2; the match to TRBD1 covers 7 bases. After removal of 5 bases from V and 4 bases from J, the junction contained 4 bases not matched to a gene. Per germline, CDR1 LNHDA and CDR2 SQIVND (reference sequence). The CDR3 runs 13 residues. CDR3 nucleotides: TGTGCCAGTAGTGTACAGGGGAGCTATGGCTACACCTTC. Its protein product is CASSVQGSYGYTF.

This sequence joins TRBV30 and TRBJ1-6; the match to TRBD1 covers 8 bases. Looked up from germline, CDR1 is GTSNPN and CDR2 is SVGIG (reference sequence). The V gene end was trimmed by 2 bases and the J gene end by 12 bases; junction bases not matched to a gene: 0. The CDR3 has 11 amino acids. CDR3: CAWSTGGPLHF. As DNA, the CDR3 is TGTGCCTGGAGTACAGGGGGACCCCTCCACTTT.

This clone has just a few counts. CDR3 amino acids: CASSLSPRTGEEQYF. The CDR3 region has the DNA TGTGCCAGCAGTTTATCGCCCCGCACAGGGGAAGAGCAGTACTTC. The chain uses TRBV27 and TRBJ2-7, with 7 bases identical to TRBD1. Germline V gives CDR1 MNHEY, CDR2 SMNVEV (reference sequence). The length of the CDR3 is 15 residues. V shed 0 bases and J 7 bases; nucleotides not matched to a gene: 9.

The J gene is TRBJ2-1, the V gene TRBV19; 8 nucleotides agree with TRBD1. Germline-derived CDR1 and CDR2 are LNHDA and SQIVND (reference sequence). V was pared by 6 bases and J by 4 bases, with 8 bases of the junction left unmatched. This CDR3 spans 15 amino acids. As DNA, the CDR3 is TGTGCCAGTAGCGGACAGGGAACGGGTTACAATGAGCAGTTCTTC. Protein sequence: CASSGQGTGYNEQFF.

The J gene is TRBJ2-7, the V gene TRBV28; perhaps TRBD2 as D (5 bases). Germline V gene data show CDR1 as MDHEN and CDR2 as SYDVKM. V shed 7 bases and J shed 6 bases, with 7 bases lying between them. The CDR3 is made up of 10 amino acids. The CDR3 region has the DNA TGTGCCAGCAAACGGGGCGAGCAGTACTTC. Translated, it gives CASKRGEQYF.

This clone came up a few times. The V and J genes are TRBV11-3 and TRBJ2-7, with D perhaps matching TRBD1 (6 bases). The CDR3 is 14 residues long. The germline V and J ends were trimmed by 4 bases and 2 bases, with 12 bases remaining between them. Germline V gene lookup returns CDR1 SGHNT and CDR2 YENEEA. The CDR3 sequence: CASSSQGMTYEQYF. For the CDR3, the DNA is TGTGCCAGCAGCTCACAGGGCATGACCTACGAGCAGTACTTC.

This chain joins TRBV19 and TRBJ1-2, with D hard to call. Trimming cost V 7 bases and J 4 bases, with 4 bases left between them. The germline CDR1 and CDR2 sequences are LNHDA and SQIVND (reference sequence). The CDR3 is made up of 10 amino acids. The CDR3 DNA sequence: TGTGCCAGTAACTTCTATGGCTACACCTTC. Translated, it gives CASNFYGYTF.

This clone was counted between two and nine times. The V gene is TRBV5-6, the J gene TRBJ2-7; either TRBD1 or TRBD2 may supply D (5 bases each). The CDR3 totals 13 residues. From germline, CDR1 is SGHDT and CDR2 YYEEEE. CDR3: CTFPGAGMGEQYF. The CDR3 DNA follows: TGTACTTTCCCCGGGGCAGGGATGGGCGAGCAGTACTTC. Filled out from reference TRBV5-6 and TRBJ2-7, the complete variable domain reads DAGVTQSPTHLIKTRGQQVTLRCSPKSGHDTVSWYQQALGQGPQFIFQYYEEEERQRGNFPDRFSGHQFPNYSSELNVNALLLGDSALYLCTFPGAGMGEQYFGPGTRLTVT.

This clone was detected a few times. The J gene is TRBJ2-2, the V gene TRBV5-6, with 9 positions matching TRBD1. The CDR3 length is 16 residues. V gave up 1 base and J gave up 5 bases; unmatched junction bases: 6. The germline CDR1 and CDR2 sequences are SGHDT and YYEEEE. The CDR3 loop is CASSLLGTGTTGELFF. The CDR3 bases are TGTGCCAGCAGCTTGTTAGGGACAGGGACTACCGGGGAGCTGTTTTTT. Based on the CDR3 plus reference TRBV5-6 and TRBJ2-2, the full variable domain is DAGVTQSPTHLIKTRGQQVTLRCSPKSGHDTVSWYQQALGQGPQFIFQYYEEEERQRGNFPDRFSGHQFPNYSSELNVNALLLGDSALYLCASSLLGTGTTGELFFGEGSRLTVL.

This clone was picked up a small number of times. The chain joins TRBV7-9 to TRBJ1-5; 8 nucleotides align to TRBD1. V shed 8 bases and J 5 bases; nucleotides not matched to a gene: 5. The V gene's germline CDR1 is SEHNR and CDR2 FQNEAQ (reference sequence). The CDR3 has 13 residues. DNA of the CDR3: TGTGCCAGCGACAGGGGCCGGGATCAGCCCCAGCATTTT. Its protein is CASDRGRDQPQHF.

V gene TRBV10-3 combines with J gene TRBJ1-6; no definite D call. With 2 bases removed from V and 7 bases from J, the gap between germline ends came to 12 bases. Germline V gene sequence: CDR1 ENHRY, CDR2 SYGVKD. This CDR3 contains 15 residues. CDR3 nucleotide sequence: TGTGCCATCAGTGAGAGAACAGCGAAGAATTCACCCCTCCACTTT. Translated: CAISERTAKNSPLHF.

The rearrangement links TRBV29-1 to TRBJ2-7; TRBD1 is a possible D gene (7 bases). The CDR3 has 13 residues. Trimming stripped 7 bases from V and 5 bases from J, with 18 bases between. Germline V gives CDR1 SQVTM, CDR2 ANQGSEA. Here the CDR3 DNA reads TGCAGCGGGAGGGACAGCTCTACCCACGAGCAGTACTTC. This translates into CSGRDSSTHEQYF.

This chain links TRBV7-2 with TRBJ2-4, with 11 bases fitting TRBD2. Germline CDR1 is SGHTA and CDR2 is FQGNSA. V lost 2 bases to trimming and J lost 7 bases; unmatched junction nucleotides: 10. The CDR3 runs to 17 residues. The CDR3 DNA is TGTGCCAGCAGCTTATCGGCTAGCGGGGGGCTAGGGAACATTCAGTACTTC. Translating gives CASSLSASGGLGNIQYF.

This chain joins TRBV7-2 and TRBJ1-4; D is ambiguous. This CDR3 region has 14 residues. Between the trimmed V and J ends, which lost 3 bases and 0 bases, there was a span of 5 bases. Germline V CDR1 and CDR2: SGHTA, FQGNSA. In DNA form, the CDR3 reads TGTGCCAGCAGCTTTATTGCAACTAATGAAAAACTGTTTTTT. This codes for CASSFIATNEKLFF. Supplemented by reference TRBV7-2 and TRBJ1-4, the full variable domain reads GAGVSQSPSNKVTEKGKDVELRCDPISGHTALYWYRQSLGQGLEFLIYFQGNSAPDKSGLPSDRFSAERTGGSVSTLTIQRTQQEDSAVYLCASSFIATNEKLFFGSGTQLSVL.

The chain uses TRBV18 and TRBJ1-1, with unresolved D. CDR3 size: 14 residues. Germline CDR1 KGHSH, CDR2 LQKENI. V lost 1 base, J lost 3 bases, and 9 bases lay in between. CDR3 sequence: CASSPLSADTEAFF. CDR3 sequence (DNA): TGTGCCAGCTCACCACTCAGTGCCGACACTGAAGCTTTCTTT.

The chain joins TRBV27 to TRBJ1-6; no firm D call. Looked up from germline, CDR1 is MNHEY and CDR2 is SMNVEV (reference sequence). This CDR3 is built from 13 residues. V lost 5 bases, J lost 9 bases, and 11 bases lay in between. The CDR3 nucleotides read TGTGCCAGCAGTCGTGGAAGGAGTTCACCCCTCCACTTT. This sequence encodes CASSRGRSSPLHF.

There are a few counts of this clone. This chain uses TRBV19 with TRBJ1-1, with D possibly matching TRBD1 (5 bases). CDR1 is LNHDA, CDR2 SQIVND, per germline (reference sequence). This CDR3 spans 15 amino acids. V lost 4 bases and J lost 3, with 15 bases in between. CDR3 sequence (DNA): TGTGCCAGTAGTAGGGGAACAGGTATTTACACTGAAGCTTTCTTT. It specifies CASSRGTGIYTEAFF.

The genes are TRBV6-6 and TRBJ2-2; 7 bases match TRBD1. Looked up from germline, CDR1 is MNHNY and CDR2 is SVGAGI (reference sequence). The CDR3 is made up of 14 amino acids. Germline trimming cut 6 bases from V and 1 base from J; bases unmatched to any gene: 2. This CDR3 reads CASRDRVNTGELFF. In nucleotides, the CDR3 is TGTGCCAGCAGAGACAGGGTGAACACCGGGGAGCTGTTTTTT.